This TCR beta chain appears in the sequencing data of a study of identical twins. Germline CDR1 SGHRS, CDR2 YFSETQ. This CDR3 region has 16 residues. J gave up 6 bases and V 4 bases, and 10 bases lay outside the gene matches. Study-level points and caveats: Conclusions leaned on cross-sectional statistical analysis and did not track the same donors over time. In zero-insertion analyses, partial confounding could arise from invariant MAIT and iNKT cells.

This clonotype has just a few counts. No antigen is known for it. TCRdb ran MiXCR on the 5' RACE reads and lists one entry per CDR3 protein. The sample has 1,800,000 or so distinct CDR3 sequences, about 32% seen once. The genes are TRBV5-1 and TRBJ2-3; 11 nucleotides line up with TRBD2. This TCR came from a newborn girl in good health. The sequencing sample was made of cord blood. The CDR3 protein is CASSATLAGARDTQYF. CDR3 bases: TGCGCCAGCAGCGCCACACTAGCGGGAGCTCGGGATACGCAGTATTTT.